This T cell receptor beta chain came from a study of blood T cell repertoires in COVID-19. Background on the study: From the United States, Italy and Spain came samples of acute and convalescent COVID-19. The cDNA or gDNA used as material had been derived from T cells, B-cell-depleted T cells, or PBMCs.

In this sample, this clone turned up many times. Some clones are missing from TCRdb's copy, which holds only in-frame ones; the method was immunoSEQ multiplex PCR. The repertoire holds 150,000 to 200,000 clones, with around 83% as singletons. Sequencing was done on a sample of peripheral blood. The clonotype originates from a woman between 70 and 85 years old with COVID-19, enrolled during active disease.

The CDR3 loop is CASSSSGTYNTGELFF. The CDR3 region has the DNA TGCGCCAGCAGCTCTAGCGGGACTTACAACACCGGGGAGCTGTTTTTT. This chain connects TRBV5-1 to TRBJ2-2; 9 bases line up with TRBD2. Germline V gene lookup returns CDR1 SGHRS and CDR2 YFSETQ. J lost 2 bases, V lost 3 bases, and 5 bases had no gene match. CDR3 length equals 16 residues.